These 31 T cell receptor beta chains came from one sample sequenced in a study of blood T cell repertoires in COVID-19. Repertoires were generated with immunoSEQ multiplex PCR, while TCRdb's copy carries only in-frame clones and drops some. The sample shows some 90,000 clones, 80% of them seen only once. Sample: peripheral blood. Source of these receptors: a woman between 65 and 79 years old with acute or convalescent COVID-19.

The count of this clone is one. This chain joins TRBV12-3 or TRBV12-4 and TRBJ2-5; D not certain. This CDR3 has 12 residues. V was clipped by 2 bases and J by 4 bases, with 5 bases between them. This CDR3 reads CASSLIRETQYF. The CDR3 DNA follows: TGTGCCAGCAGTTTAATCCGAGAGACCCAGTACTTC.

This clone was seen a single time. The rearrangement uses TRBV27 and TRBJ2-1; D is ambiguous. V shed 5 bases and J shed 1 base, with 9 bases lying between them. The germline gives CDR1 MNHEY, CDR2 SMNVEV (reference sequence). This CDR3 region has 14 residues. The CDR3 sequence is CASSHSRSYNEQFF. Written as DNA, the CDR3 is TGTGCCAGCAGTCATAGCCGGTCCTACAATGAGCAGTTCTTC.

This sequence joins TRBV18 and TRBJ1-3; the D gene is possibly TRBD1 (5 bases). The CDR3 is made up of 15 amino acids. V was pared by 3 bases and J by 0 bases, with 9 bases between. Germline V CDR1 and CDR2: KGHSH, LQKENI. The CDR3 bases are TGTGCCAGCTCACCGGGGCCTTTCTCTGGAAACACCATATATTTT. Translating gives CASSPGPFSGNTIYF.

CDR3 coding DNA: TGTGCCAGCGTGAGGCAGGGGAACACTGAAGCTTTCTTT. Its protein product is CASVRQGNTEAFF. The chain employs TRBV6-5 and TRBJ1-1, with D perhaps TRBD1 (5 bases). The ends were cut back, 8 bases at V and 1 base at J, with 11 bases in the middle. Germline-derived CDR1 and CDR2 are MNHEY and SVGAGI. CDR3 length equals 13 residues.

The gene calls are TRBV15 and TRBJ2-2, with TRBD1 matching over 10 bases. Germline lookup yields CDR1 LNHNV and CDR2 YYDKDF (reference sequence). The CDR3 contains 17 residues. The V and J ends lost 2 bases and 0 bases, in that order; junction bases with no gene match: 3. The CDR3 loop is CATSRLGTGANTGELFF. The CDR3, as DNA: TGTGCCACCAGCAGATTGGGGACAGGGGCGAACACCGGGGAGCTGTTTTTT. Full variable domain (rest looked up from reference TRBV15 and TRBJ2-2): DAMVIQNPRYQVTQFGKPVTLSCSQTLNHNVMYWYQQKSSQAPKLLFHYYDKDFNNEADTPDNFQSRRPNTSFCFLDIRSPGLGDTAMYLCATSRLGTGANTGELFFGEGSRLTVL.

This clone was recorded only once. CDR3 in amino acids: CASSPLGGGNEQFF. The DNA of the CDR3 is TGTGCCAGCAGCCCCTTGGGGGGGGGCAATGAGCAGTTCTTC. J is TRBJ2-1 and V is TRBV4-2; 7 nucleotides line up with TRBD2. The CDR3 is 14 amino acids. Germline V lookup: CDR1 LGHNA, CDR2 YNFKEQ. V shed 4 bases and J 6 bases; nucleotides not matched to a gene: 6.

The V and J genes are TRBV5-1 and TRBJ2-5, with 8 nucleotides matching TRBD2. CDR3 length: 16 amino acids. V shed 0 bases, J shed 5 bases, and the junction held 9 bases outside the gene matches. Germline CDR1 is SGHRS and CDR2 is YFSETQ. The CDR3 DNA sequence: TGCGCCAGCAGCTTGGCCCCCTCGGGGGGGTTGGAGACCCAGTACTTC. Translation gives CASSLAPSGGLETQYF.

This chain links TRBV6-5 with TRBJ1-2; weak D call: TRBD1 (5 bases). The CDR3 sequence is 15 residues long. Trimming pared 6 bases from V and 0 bases from J, leaving 14 bases between. CDR1 is MNHEY and CDR2 is SVGAGI in the germline V gene. For the CDR3, the DNA is TGTGCCAGCAGGCCGGGACTGGCAGCTAACTATGGCTACACCTTC. This sequence encodes CASRPGLAANYGYTF.

The chain recombines TRBV29-1 with TRBJ2-1; TRBD2 is a possible D gene (6 bases). CDR1 is SQVTM and CDR2 is ANQGSEA in the germline V gene. This CDR3 has 12 residues. V was clipped by 8 bases and J by 7 bases, with 15 bases between them. The CDR3, as DNA: TGCAGCATCCGGGACTCGCCTAATGAGCAGTTCTTC. This gives the protein CSIRDSPNEQFF.

CDR3 sequence (DNA): TGTGCCAGCAGCTCCCGGACAGTCCCCTACGAGCAGTACTTC. Amino acids: CASSSRTVPYEQYF. J is TRBJ2-7 and V is TRBV13; possible D gene TRBD1, 6 bases. CDR3 length equals 14 residues. The V gene lost 4 bases and the J gene lost 2 bases, with 12 bases spanning the gap. Germline CDR1 is PRHDT and CDR2 is FYEKMQ (reference sequence).

The rearrangement joins TRBV11-3 to TRBJ2-2; 9 positions match TRBD1. V shed 4 bases, J shed 6 bases, and the junction held 6 bases outside the gene matches. The CDR3 consists of 15 residues. Germline V gives CDR1 SGHNT, CDR2 YENEEA. CDR3 sequence reads: CASSSRGTGPGELFF. CDR3 sequence (DNA): TGTGCCAGCAGCTCCCGAGGGACAGGGCCCGGGGAGCTGTTTTTT.

This clone was detected a few times. The CDR3 DNA sequence: TGTGCCAGCAGTCTATTACGGGGTGGATTGGGCTACACCTTC. Its protein is CASSLLRGGLGYTF. The rearrangement links TRBV7-2 to TRBJ1-2; no reliable D call. V gave up 6 bases and J gave up 8 bases, with 19 bases separating them. Germline CDR1 is SGHTA and CDR2 is FQGNSA. The CDR3 length is 14 residues.

This clone has just a few counts. This CDR3 reads CASRPGRGRLTEAFF. CDR3 DNA sequence: TGTGCCAGCAGACCAGGCAGGGGGCGGCTGACTGAAGCTTTCTTT. This sequence joins TRBV28 and TRBJ1-1, with 8 bases lining up with TRBD1. CDR3 length equals 15 residues. Germline V gene lookup returns CDR1 MDHEN and CDR2 SYDVKM. Losses at the gene ends were 6 bases for V and 5 bases for J; bases not matched to a gene: 11.

The chain is built from TRBV5-4 and TRBJ2-3; maybe TRBD2 (5 bases). V was cut by 4 bases and J by 6 bases, with 27 bases left in between. CDR1 and CDR2 (germline): SGHNT, YYREEE (reference sequence). This CDR3 contains 18 residues. The CDR3 loop is CASSPRVGPAPPGDTQYF. The CDR3 DNA sequence: TGTGCCAGCAGCCCCCGGGTGGGTCCTGCCCCACCGGGGGATACGCAGTATTTT. Drawing the rest from reference TRBV5-4 and TRBJ2-3, the complete variable domain is ETGVTQSPTHLIKTRGQQVTLRCSSQSGHNTVSWYQQALGQGPQFIFQYYREEENGRGNFPPRFSGLQFPNYSSELNVNALELDDSALYLCASSPRVGPAPPGDTQYFGPGTRLTVL.

Only a few counts were recorded for this clone. The chain uses TRBV28 and TRBJ1-1; D gene ambiguous. Germline V gene lookup returns CDR1 MDHEN and CDR2 SYDVKM. Trimming pared 2 bases from V and 3 bases from J, leaving 7 bases between. This CDR3 is built from 13 residues. CDR3 nucleotides: TGTGCCAGCAGTTTACCGGAGGACACTGAAGCTTTCTTT. It encodes CASSLPEDTEAFF.

This clone was detected only once. The rearrangement links TRBV7-2 to TRBJ1-4, with 8 bases that match TRBD1. The CDR3 is made up of 15 amino acids. Germline trimming cut 5 bases from V and 4 bases from J; bases unmatched to any gene: 6. CDR1 is SGHTA, CDR2 FQGNSA, per germline. This CDR3 reads CASSLSTGDNEKLFF. CDR3 DNA sequence: TGTGCCAGCAGCCTTTCGACAGGGGATAATGAAAAACTGTTTTTT.

The CDR3, as DNA: TGCGCCAGCAGCTTGGGCTCCACGTCAGTCTCTGGAAACACCATATATTTT. Its translation is CASSLGSTSVSGNTIYF. The rearrangement links TRBV5-1 to TRBJ1-3; D gene uncertain. The V end lost 0 bases, the J end lost 0 bases, and 13 bases lay between the germline ends. The CDR3 covers 17 residues. Germline V gene sequence: CDR1 SGHRS, CDR2 YFSETQ.

The chain recombines TRBV28 with TRBJ2-5; the match to TRBD2 covers 7 bases. Germline lookup yields CDR1 MDHEN and CDR2 SYDVKM. J was trimmed by 5 bases and V by 1 base; bases with no gene match: 4. CDR3 length: 14 residues. CDR3 sequence reads: CASSLSRGEETQYF. CDR3 in DNA: TGTGCCAGCAGTTTATCCCGGGGGGAGGAGACCCAGTACTTC.

The V and J genes are TRBV28 and TRBJ1-2; perhaps TRBD1 as D (5 bases). V lost 7 bases to trimming and J lost 4 bases, with 16 bases between them. CDR3 size: 14 residues. Germline CDR1 MDHEN, CDR2 SYDVKM. The CDR3 sequence is CASNGAGLGYGYTF. CDR3 coding DNA: TGTGCCAGCAACGGCGCAGGGTTGGGCTATGGCTACACCTTC.

This clone was counted only a few times. The rearrangement links TRBV10-1 to TRBJ1-2, with D possibly being TRBD1 (5 bases). V was pared by 10 bases and J by 0 bases, with 21 bases between. Germline CDR1 reads WNHNN; CDR2 reads SYGVQD (reference sequence). This CDR3 region has 16 residues. DNA for the CDR3: TGCGCCACCGAAACCAGGGCAAATCTCCCTAACTATGGCTACACCTTC. It translates to CATETRANLPNYGYTF.

The V call is TRBV7-3, the J call TRBJ1-6; possible D gene TRBD1, 6 bases. Trimming shortened V by 5 bases and J by 7 bases, and 9 bases separated the two germline ends. The CDR3 length is 13 residues. The germline CDR1 and CDR2 sequences are SGHTA and FQGTGA. CDR3 DNA sequence: TGTGCCAGCAGCGGGGGCCCGAATTCACCCCTCCACTTT. Translation gives CASSGGPNSPLHF.

This chain connects TRBV11-2 to TRBJ2-7; D is perhaps TRBD2 (6 bases). This CDR3 has 16 residues. Germline CDR1 is SGHAT and CDR2 is FQNNGV. V lost 1 base to trimming and J lost 1 base, with 14 bases between them. The CDR3 bases are TGTGCCAGCAGCTTAGGGTGGAGGGACCTTTCCTACGAGCAGTACTTC. Protein sequence: CASSLGWRDLSYEQYF.

This sequence joins TRBV28 and TRBJ2-1; D gene uncertain. Per the germline V gene, CDR1 is MDHEN and CDR2 is SYDVKM. V gave up 6 bases and J gave up 5 bases, with 5 bases separating them. There are 11 residues in the CDR3. The CDR3 DNA sequence: TGTGCCAGCAGCTATGACAATGAGCAGTTCTTC. Residues: CASSYDNEQFF. Full variable domain (remainder filled in from reference TRBV28 and TRBJ2-1): DVKVTQSSRYLVKRTGEKVFLECVQDMDHENMFWYRQDPGLGLRLIYFSYDVKMKEKGDIPEGYSVSREKKERFSLILESASTNQTSMYLCASSYDNEQFFGPGTRLTVL.

The V gene is TRBV29-1, the J gene TRBJ2-1, with D maybe TRBD2 (6 bases). The V and J ends lost 3 bases and 5 bases respectively, with 14 bases between them. Germline CDR1 reads SQVTM; CDR2 reads ANQGSEA. This CDR3 contains 14 residues. The CDR3 here is CSVDKRGGDNEQFF. The CDR3 region has the DNA TGCAGCGTTGACAAACGGGGCGGGGACAATGAGCAGTTCTTC.

The gene calls are TRBV7-2 and TRBJ1-3, with 8 positions matching TRBD1. The germline V gene has CDR1 SGHTA and CDR2 FQGNSA. The CDR3 contains 16 residues. The junction had 6 bases not matched to a gene; V was cut back by 5 bases and J by 0 bases. CDR3 amino acids: CASSATGAASGNTIYF. In nucleotides, the CDR3 is TGTGCCAGCAGCGCGACAGGGGCCGCCTCTGGAAACACCATATATTTT. The whole variable domain, filled in from reference TRBV7-2 and TRBJ1-3, reads GAGVSQSPSNKVTEKGKDVELRCDPISGHTALYWYRQSLGQGLEFLIYFQGNSAPDKSGLPSDRFSAERTGGSVSTLTIQRTQQEDSAVYLCASSATGAASGNTIYFGEGSWLTVV.

The chain carries TRBV6-6 and TRBJ1-1; 10 nucleotides match TRBD1. J lost 6 bases, V lost 6 bases, and 7 bases had no gene match. Looked up from germline, CDR1 is MNHNY and CDR2 is SVGAGI (reference sequence). This CDR3 region has 14 residues. The DNA of the CDR3 is TGTGCCAGCAGAAAAGACAGGGGGCTCTCTGAAGCTTTCTTT. This gives the protein CASRKDRGLSEAFF.

The CDR3 DNA is TGTGCCAGCACCGATAGCGGGAGAGGGGCCACAGAGACCCAGTACTTC. This translates into CASTDSGRGATETQYF. The rearrangement uses TRBV11-2 and TRBJ2-5; 9 bases are shared with TRBD2. Germline CDR1 reads SGHAT; CDR2 reads FQNNGV. This CDR3 has 16 residues. The V gene end was trimmed by 7 bases and the J gene end by 4 bases; junction bases not matched to a gene: 13. The entire variable domain, with the rest obtained from reference TRBV11-2 and TRBJ2-5, is as follows: EAGVAQSPRYKIIEKRQSVAFWCNPISGHATLYWYQQILGQGPKLLIQFQNNGVVDDSQLPKDRFSAERLKGVDSTLKIQPAKLEDSAVYLCASTDSGRGATETQYFGPGTRLLVL.

The chain is built from TRBV28 and TRBJ2-1; D not certain. Trimming stripped 3 bases from V and 9 bases from J, with 12 bases between. This CDR3 has 13 amino acids. Germline values: CDR1 MDHEN, CDR2 SYDVKM. The CDR3 coding sequence is TGTGCCAGCAGTTTGTTGCGAGGTAGTGAGCAGTTCTTC. Translated, it gives CASSLLRGSEQFF.

The V gene is TRBV14, the J gene TRBJ2-7, with 8 nucleotides matching TRBD1. J was trimmed by 1 base and V by 1 base; bases with no gene match: 3. The length of the CDR3 is 15 residues. Germline V gene lookup returns CDR1 SGHDN and CDR2 FVKESK. The CDR3 spells CASSQGTGRSYEQYF. The CDR3 DNA sequence: TGTGCCAGCAGCCAAGGGACAGGGAGATCCTACGAGCAGTACTTC.

The rearrangement joins TRBV30 to TRBJ1-4; the D gene is possibly TRBD1 (5 bases). CDR1 GTSNPN and CDR2 SVGIG come from the germline V gene (reference sequence). The CDR3 is 14 residues long. With 2 bases removed from V and 8 bases from J, the gap between germline ends came to 15 bases. In nucleotides, the CDR3 is TGTGCCTGGAGTCCTCAGGGATTTCGCGAAAAACTGTTTTTT. Amino acids: CAWSPQGFREKLFF.

The chain recombines TRBV28 with TRBJ1-2; TRBD1 matches 7 bases. There are 14 residues in the CDR3. V shed 1 base, J shed 10 bases, and the junction held 9 bases outside the gene matches. CDR1 is MDHEN and CDR2 is SYDVKM in the germline V gene. The CDR3 DNA follows: TGTGCCAGCAGTTTATTCAGGGACAGACCCCACTACACCTTC. It codes for CASSLFRDRPHYTF.